The 8 T cell receptor beta chains below were found in one sample sequenced in a study of metastatic and nonmetastatic thyroid tumors. MiXCR reprocessed the PCR reads for TCRdb. The data hold under 25,000 clones, with roughly 16% observed a single time. There were no patients who had received any treatment before thyroid surgery. Sequenced sample: blood. These receptors originate from a female donor with papillary thyroid cancer or a benign thyroid nodule (not recorded which). Some clones in this sample may be carry-over from other donors' samples.

This clone was seen repeatedly, ten times or more. The chain employs TRBV4-1 and TRBJ2-5; D is perhaps TRBD2 (6 bases). Germline V gene lookup returns CDR1 MGHRA and CDR2 YSYEKL. V dropped 3 bases and J dropped 2 bases, with 16 bases sitting between them. This CDR3 has 16 residues. As DNA, the CDR3 is TGCGCCAGCAGCCAGGGGGGTGGAGGACCACAAGAGACCCAGTACTTC. Amino acid sequence: CASSQGGGGPQETQYF.

This clone was seen at least ten times. The limits of the CDR3 on the DNA are not certain, so only TCRdb's listed CDR3 is given. The V call is TRBV10-2, the J call TRBJ2-7; TRBD1, the table's D call, was not compared with the DNA. The CDR3 extends over 15 residues, inclusive of both ends. Germline lookup yields CDR1 WSHSY and CDR2 SAAADI. CDR3 protein: CASSSSGTPVYEQYF.

This clone was recorded at least ten times. The DNA for the CDR3 is TGTGCCAGCAGCTTAGAGGCTAGCGGGAGGGGGCAGTTCTTC. Amino acid sequence: CASSLEASGRGQFF. The chain has TRBV11-2 and TRBJ2-1, with TRBD2 matching over 12 bases. Per germline, CDR1 SGHAT and CDR2 FQNNGV. The CDR3 covers 14 residues. J lost 12 bases, V lost 0 bases, and 3 bases had no gene match.

This clone was observed many times. The V gene is TRBV6-2 or TRBV6-3, the J gene TRBJ1-1; TRBD1 is a possible D gene (5 bases). V dropped 6 bases and J dropped 0 bases, with 11 bases sitting between them. The CDR3 loop spans 14 amino acids. Germline V lookup: CDR1 MNHEY, CDR2 SVGEGT. This CDR3 reads CASRKTGVNTEAFF. The DNA of the CDR3 is TGTGCCAGCAGAAAGACGGGGGTGAACACTGAAGCTTTCTTT.

This clone was seen at least ten times. The CDR3 coding sequence is TGTGCCAGCAGGCAAGGGGGCGCTGGGGCCAACGTCCTGACTTTC. The encoded protein is CASRQGGAGANVLTF. V and J are TRBV6-2 or TRBV6-3 and TRBJ2-6, with 7 bases matching TRBD1. Germline V gene sequence: CDR1 MNHEY, CDR2 SVGEGT. This CDR3 region has 15 residues. Trimming took 6 bases from V and 2 from J; bases not matched to a gene: 4.

In this sample, this clone turned up many times. The CDR3 protein is CSARGGGSVGSGANVLTF. For the CDR3, the DNA is TGCAGTGCTAGAGGGGGGGGGTCAGTCGGGTCTGGGGCCAACGTCCTGACTTTC. This sequence joins TRBV20-1 and TRBJ2-6; 7 bases align to TRBD2. Germline V CDR1 and CDR2: DFQATT, SNEGSKA (reference sequence). V lost 1 base, J lost 1 base, and 10 bases stayed unmatched. CDR3 length: 18 residues.

At least ten counts were recorded for this clone. This chain joins TRBV20-1 and TRBJ1-5; possible D gene TRBD1, 6 bases. This CDR3 comprises 14 residues. Between the trimmed V and J ends, which lost 0 bases and 4 bases, there was a span of 10 bases. Germline CDR1 reads DFQATT; CDR2 reads SNEGSKA (reference sequence). As DNA, the CDR3 is TGCAGTGCTAGAGATTCACAGGGTAATCAGCCCCAGCATTTT. Translation gives CSARDSQGNQPQHF.

This clone was found many times. The chain recombines TRBV7-8 with TRBJ1-3; D not certain. CDR3 length: 17 residues. Deletions cut 1 base from V and 0 bases from J, with 13 bases between. Looked up from germline, CDR1 is SGHVS and CDR2 is FQNEAQ. The CDR3 protein is CASSLEDGQGSGNTIYF. CDR3 DNA: TGTGCCAGCAGCTTAGAGGACGGCCAAGGCTCTGGAAACACCATATATTTT.